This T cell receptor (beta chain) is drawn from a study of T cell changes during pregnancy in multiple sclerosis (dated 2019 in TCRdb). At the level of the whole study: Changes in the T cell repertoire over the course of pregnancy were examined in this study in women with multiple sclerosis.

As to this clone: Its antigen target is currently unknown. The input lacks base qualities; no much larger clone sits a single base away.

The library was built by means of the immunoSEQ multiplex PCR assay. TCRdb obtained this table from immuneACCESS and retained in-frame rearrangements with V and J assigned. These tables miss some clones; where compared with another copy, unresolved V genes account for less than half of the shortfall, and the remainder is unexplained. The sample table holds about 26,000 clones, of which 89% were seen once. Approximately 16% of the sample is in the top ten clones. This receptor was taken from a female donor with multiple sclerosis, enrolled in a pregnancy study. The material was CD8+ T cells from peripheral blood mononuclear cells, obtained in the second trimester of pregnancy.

CDR3 sequence: CASSPRDSSNYGYTF. The bases are TGTGCCAGCAGCCCGAGGGACAGTAGTAACTATGGCTACACCTTC. The chain is assembled from TRBV9 and TRBJ1-2, and 7 bases in between align with TRBD1. Ends trimmed: V by 4 bases, J by 1 base; bases unmatched to a gene: 7. CDR1 SGDLS and CDR2 YYNGEE were looked up in the germline V gene. The CDR3 measures 15 amino acids from cysteine to phenylalanine. The entry retains the CDR3 DNA only, 45 bases that are in frame from base 1. The variable domain in full, with residues beyond the CDR3 obtained from the reference TRBV9 and TRBJ1-2 genes, is DSGVTQTPKHLITATGQRVTLRCSPRSGDLSVYWYQQSLDQGLQFLIQYYNGEERAKGNILERFSAQQFPDLHSELNLSSLELGDSALYFCASSPRDSSNYGYTFGSGTRLTVV.